Detailed here is one TCR beta chain. The CDR3 totals 17 residues. Trimming stripped 5 bases from V and 6 bases from J, with 25 bases between. CDR1 is MDHEN, CDR2 SYDVKM, per germline. The data were taken from a study of blood T cell repertoires in COVID-19. Repertoires were generated with immunoSEQ multiplex PCR, while TCRdb's copy carries only in-frame clones and drops some. Of around 8,000 clones in the sample, about 87% were seen once. The sample was peripheral blood. This chain uses TRBV28 with TRBJ1-2; tentative D call: TRBD1 (6 bases). This TCR was sampled from a human donor in a cohort sampled during active COVID-19. The CDR3 DNA sequence: TGTGCCAGCAGTGACAGCGGGGGGGCACCCTTTCTAGATGGCTACACCTTC. It translates to CASSDSGGAPFLDGYTF.